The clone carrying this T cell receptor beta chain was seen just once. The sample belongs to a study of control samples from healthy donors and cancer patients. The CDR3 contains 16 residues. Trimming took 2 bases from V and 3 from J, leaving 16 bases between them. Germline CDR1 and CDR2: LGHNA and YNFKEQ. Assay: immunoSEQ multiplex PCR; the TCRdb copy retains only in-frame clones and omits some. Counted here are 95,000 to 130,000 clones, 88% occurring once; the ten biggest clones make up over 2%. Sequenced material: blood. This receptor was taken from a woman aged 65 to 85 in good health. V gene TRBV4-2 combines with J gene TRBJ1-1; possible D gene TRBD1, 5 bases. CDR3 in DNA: TGTGCCAGCAGCCAACTCCCACCGGGACGGGACACTGAAGCTTTCTTT. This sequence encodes CASSQLPPGRDTEAFF.